The T cell receptor (beta chain) under discussion was sequenced for a study of blood T cell repertoires in COVID-19. The table came from immunoSEQ multiplex PCR; TCRdb's copy has only in-frame clones and leaves some out. The table shows roughly 200,000 clones, with 65% to 85% occurring only once. This clonotype was sampled from a woman younger than 45 with COVID-19, enrolled during active disease. Sequenced input: peripheral blood.

The CDR3: CASSYRTSGSYNEQFF. CDR3 bases: TGTGCCAGCAGCTACCGGACTAGCGGGTCTTACAATGAGCAGTTCTTC. V and J are TRBV7-2 and TRBJ2-1; 11 bases are a match to TRBD2. Germline values: CDR1 SGHTA, CDR2 FQGNSA. The CDR3 consists of 16 residues. V lost 4 bases to trimming and J lost 4 bases; unmatched junction nucleotides: 6.